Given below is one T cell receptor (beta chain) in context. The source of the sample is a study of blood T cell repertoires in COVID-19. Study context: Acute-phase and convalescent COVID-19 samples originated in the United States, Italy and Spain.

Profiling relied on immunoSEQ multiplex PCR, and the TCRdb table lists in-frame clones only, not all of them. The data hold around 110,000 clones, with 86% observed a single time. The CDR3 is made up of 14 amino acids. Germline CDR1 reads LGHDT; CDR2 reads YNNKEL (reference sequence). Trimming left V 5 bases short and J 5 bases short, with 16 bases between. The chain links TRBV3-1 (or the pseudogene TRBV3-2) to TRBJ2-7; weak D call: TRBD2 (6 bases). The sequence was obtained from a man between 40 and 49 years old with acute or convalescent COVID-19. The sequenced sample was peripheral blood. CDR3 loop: CASSAHGSKNEQYF. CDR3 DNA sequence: TGTGCCAGCAGCGCCCACGGGAGCAAGAACGAGCAGTACTTC.